The clone carrying this T cell receptor beta chain was counted a single time. CDR1 SGHTA and CDR2 FQGNSA come from the germline V gene. The V and J ends lost 5 bases and 8 bases respectively, with 16 bases between them. CDR3 length: 14 amino acids. The data stem from a study of blood T cell repertoires in COVID-19. Study-level information: PBMCs, B-cell-depleted T cells, or T cells were the source of the cDNA or gDNA that made up the material.

Study processing details: Reference gene primer amplification gave nucleated cell count estimates. Here immunoSEQ multiplex PCR was the method, and the copy in TCRdb shows in-frame clones only, minus some. V, J and clone size were drawn from that table, and D and trimming were deduced from the DNA. The table lists approximately 71,000 clones, 70% to 85% of them singletons, with less than 30% in the top ten. The material sequenced was peripheral blood. The chain couples TRBV7-2 to TRBJ2-1; weak D call: TRBD2 (5 bases). The TCR comes from a man between 60 and 75 years old with active or convalescent COVID-19. The CDR3 here is CASSPSAGRDEQFF. The DNA for the CDR3 is TGTGCCAGCAGCCCCTCGGCGGGCCGGGATGAGCAGTTCTTC.